This T cell receptor beta chain derives from a study of blood T cells in healthy people across ages (dated by TCRdb to 2014 to 2015). At the level of the whole study: In model experiments, template switching captured about one uniquely barcoded TCR beta cDNA molecule for every two T cells. Age-related changes in TCR beta repertoire diversity were measured in the study by deep sequencing normalized with unique cDNA molecular identifiers. The donors were split into four age groups: young (average about 15 years), middle-aged (39), aged (over 55) and long-lived (approximately 89). To avoid experimental bias, donors of different ages were spread randomly across the sequencing lanes. Two additional independent replicas of 1 million unique cDNA reads from the same blood draw were analyzed for two donors (one aged 18 to 30 and one aged 80 or older). Study-wide findings and limitations: Because donor CMV infection status was unknown, age-related changes in expanded clonotypes were potentially confounded. A strong correlation was found between observed TCR beta diversity and the percentage of naive T cells measured by flow cytometry. Observed TCR beta diversity per million T cells fell roughly linearly with age, and a significant reduction was already apparent by age approximately 40. Estimates of total diversity based on one million sequenced T cells were considered lower bounds and underestimates. Because profiling used bulk unsorted PBMCs, naive and antigen-experienced compartments could not be compared conclusively. Compared with the aged group, the long-lived group had more naive CD4+ T cells, fewer expanded clones and increased TCR diversity, a pattern suggesting age selection.

Remarks on this clonotype: What this receptor recognizes is not known. Per-base qualities were not stored, and no clone one base away is much larger.

Donors were 40 or so systemically healthy Caucasian individuals from Russia aged roughly 6 to 90 years. Each donor gave 8 to 10 milliliters of peripheral blood, collected into EDTA-treated Vacutainer tubes. Ficoll-Paque density-gradient centrifugation was used to isolate PBMCs, with at least 7 million per sample. Total RNA, at least 6 micrograms per sample, was extracted from PBMCs with Trizol reagent. Naive CD45RAhigh/CD27high T cell percentages were measured by flow cytometry on a PBMC aliquot from every donor. Per the germline V gene, SGHDT is the CDR1 and YYEEEE is the CDR2. The junction shows trimming of 4 bases on V and 4 bases on J, and the gene matches do not reach 7 bases of it. Including cysteine and phenylalanine, the CDR3 has 14 amino acids. Kept here is only the CDR3 DNA, which spans 42 bases and is read in frame from base 1. The library was produced with 5' RACE. The run used an Illumina HiSeq 2500. The second PCR ran for about 6 to 12 cycles and used a J-beta primer mix along with a sample-barcoded 5' primer. A template-switch 5' adaptor carrying 12 random nucleotides introduced a unique molecular identifier onto each TCR beta cDNA molecule. Each sample yielded at least 3 million CDR3-containing paired-end reads. All of the RNA was converted into first-strand cDNA using the Mint cDNA synthesis kit, with a TRBC-specific oligonucleotide serving as the primer. All cDNA was treated with uracil-DNA glycosylase and then went through a first 18-cycle PCR with the universal primers M1SS and BC2_uni_R. The study's processing was this. Each sample was normalized by randomly selecting 1 million high-quality reads, each carrying a distinct molecular identifier. Reads with shared molecular identifiers were discarded instead of being binned into consensus sequences. MiTCR, run with a Q25 quality threshold and the strictest error-elimination algorithm, handled CDR3 identification, clonotype clustering and error correction. A nonparametric unseen species model with Euler transformation was used to estimate lower-bound total TCR beta diversity. TCRdb ran its own pipeline on the public reads, namely fastp trimming at Q25 and MiXCR clone calling, and kept in-frame beta chains. A single entry per CDR3 protein holds the most common genes and DNA from its merged rows. The V and J calls and clone size come from TCRdb's table, not from the authors' own analysis. The sample profile shows roughly 570,000 distinct CDR3 sequences; 27% of them were found once. Together, the top ten hold approximately 18% of the sample.

This TCR came from a woman between 70 and 85 years old in good health. Source material: blood. The sequence links TRBV5-6 to TRBJ1-2; TRBD1 agrees with 7 junctional bases. The DNA sequence is TGTGCCAGCAGCCAACCGACAGGGCTCTATGGCTACACCTTC. It specifies CASSQPTGLYGYTF. With the portions outside the CDR3 filled from the reference TRBV5-6 and TRBJ1-2 genes, the complete variable region becomes DAGVTQSPTHLIKTRGQQVTLRCSPKSGHDTVSWYQQALGQGPQFIFQYYEEEERQRGNFPDRFSGHQFPNYSSELNVNALLLGDSALYLCASSQPTGLYGYTFGSGTRLTVV.